This entry is about one T cell receptor beta chain. Its target is not known. This may be a read error, as it is one base from a much larger clone. The CDR3 extends over 13 amino acids. Trimming stripped 2 bases from V and 5 bases from J, with 8 bases between. From germline, CDR1 is SGHTA and CDR2 FQGNSA. CD25-based Treg depletion was applied to purified naive CD4+ T cells. Constant-region reverse primers amplified full-length variable regions, followed by semi-nested Nested Universal Primer A PCR. TCRdb ran MiXCR on the 5' RACE reads and lists one entry per CDR3 protein. Seen here are some 37,000 distinct CDR3 sequences, approximately 17% observed once, and the top ten hold 2.5% to 3.5%. Study observations and caveats: Tumor memory CD4+ T cell TCR gene usage clustered with blood and lymph node memory CD4+ cells and lymph node naive CD4+ cells.

The V and J genes are TRBV7-2 and TRBJ2-3, with D unresolved. The sequencing sample was made of naive CD4+ T cells sorted from a lymph node. Subset noted: naive CD4+ T cells, CD4+CD45RA+CD25-. The sequence was obtained from a female donor with breast cancer. The CDR3 is CASSLTSKDTQYF. CDR3 bases: TGTGCCAGCAGCTTAACGTCGAAAGATACGCAGTATTTT.